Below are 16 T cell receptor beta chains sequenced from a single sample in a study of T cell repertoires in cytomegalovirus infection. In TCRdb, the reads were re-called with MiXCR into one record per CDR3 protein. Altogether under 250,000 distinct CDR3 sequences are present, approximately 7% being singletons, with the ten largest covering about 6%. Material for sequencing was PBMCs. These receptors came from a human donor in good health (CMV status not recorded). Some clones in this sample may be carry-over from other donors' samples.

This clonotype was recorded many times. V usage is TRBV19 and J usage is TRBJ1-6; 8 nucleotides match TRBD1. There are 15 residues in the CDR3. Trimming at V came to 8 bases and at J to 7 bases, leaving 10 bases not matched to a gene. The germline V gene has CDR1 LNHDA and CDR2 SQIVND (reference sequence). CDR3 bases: TGTGCCAGTGCCCTTCAACAGGGGGGGAATTCACCCCTCCACTTT. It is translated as CASALQQGGNSPLHF.

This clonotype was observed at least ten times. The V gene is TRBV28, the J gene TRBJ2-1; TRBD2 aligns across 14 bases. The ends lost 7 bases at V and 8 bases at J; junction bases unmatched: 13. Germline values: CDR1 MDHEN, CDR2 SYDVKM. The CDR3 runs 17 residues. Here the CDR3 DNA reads TGTGCCAGCAAGGGACTAGCGGGGGACCCACTGGAAGATGAGCAGTTCTTC. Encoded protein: CASKGLAGDPLEDEQFF.

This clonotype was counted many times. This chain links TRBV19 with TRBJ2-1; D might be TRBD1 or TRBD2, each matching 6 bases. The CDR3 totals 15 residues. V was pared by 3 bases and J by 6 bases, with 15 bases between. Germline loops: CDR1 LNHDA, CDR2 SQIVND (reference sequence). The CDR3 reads CASSIGGRGFNEQFF. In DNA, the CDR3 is TGTGCCAGTAGTATCGGGGGCAGGGGATTCAATGAGCAGTTCTTC.

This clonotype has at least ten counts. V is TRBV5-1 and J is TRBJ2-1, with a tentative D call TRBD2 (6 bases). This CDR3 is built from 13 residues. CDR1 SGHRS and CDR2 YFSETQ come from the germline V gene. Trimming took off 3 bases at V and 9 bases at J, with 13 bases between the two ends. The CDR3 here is CASSSSPGGEQFF. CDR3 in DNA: TGCGCCAGCAGCTCCTCCCCCGGGGGTGAGCAGTTCTTC.

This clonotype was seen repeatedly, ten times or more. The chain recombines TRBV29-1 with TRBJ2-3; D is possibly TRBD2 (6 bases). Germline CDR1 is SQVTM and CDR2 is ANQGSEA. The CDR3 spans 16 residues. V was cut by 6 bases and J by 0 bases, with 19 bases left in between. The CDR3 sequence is CSVVRWRDGSTDTQYF. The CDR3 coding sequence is TGCAGCGTGGTAAGATGGAGGGATGGAAGCACAGATACGCAGTATTTT.

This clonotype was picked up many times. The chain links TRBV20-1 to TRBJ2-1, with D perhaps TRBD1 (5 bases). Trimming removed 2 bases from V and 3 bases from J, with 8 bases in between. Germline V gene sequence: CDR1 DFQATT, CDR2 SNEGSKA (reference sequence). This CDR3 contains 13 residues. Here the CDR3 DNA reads TGCAGTGCTAGACCTAGGGGCTACAATGAGCAGTTCTTC. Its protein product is CSARPRGYNEQFF.

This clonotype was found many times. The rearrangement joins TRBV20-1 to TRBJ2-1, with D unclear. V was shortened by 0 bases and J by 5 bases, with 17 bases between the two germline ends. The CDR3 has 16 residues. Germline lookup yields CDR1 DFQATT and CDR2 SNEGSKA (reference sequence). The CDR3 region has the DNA TGCAGTGCTAGAGATCCCGTTACTTCCTTCAACAATGAGCAGTTCTTC. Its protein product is CSARDPVTSFNNEQFF.

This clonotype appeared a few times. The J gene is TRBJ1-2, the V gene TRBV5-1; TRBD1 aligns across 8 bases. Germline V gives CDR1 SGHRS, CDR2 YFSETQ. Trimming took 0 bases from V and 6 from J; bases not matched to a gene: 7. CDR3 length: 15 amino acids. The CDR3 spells CASSLAVAGGDGYTF. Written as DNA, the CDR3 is TGCGCCAGCAGCTTGGCAGTGGCAGGGGGCGATGGCTACACCTTC.

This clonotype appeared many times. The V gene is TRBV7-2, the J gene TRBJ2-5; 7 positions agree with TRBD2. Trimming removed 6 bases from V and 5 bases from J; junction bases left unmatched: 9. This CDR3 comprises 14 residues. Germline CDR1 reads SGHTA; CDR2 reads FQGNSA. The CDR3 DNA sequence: TGTGCCAGCAGTCTCCCAGCGGGGCGGGAGACCCAGTACTTC. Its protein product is CASSLPAGRETQYF.

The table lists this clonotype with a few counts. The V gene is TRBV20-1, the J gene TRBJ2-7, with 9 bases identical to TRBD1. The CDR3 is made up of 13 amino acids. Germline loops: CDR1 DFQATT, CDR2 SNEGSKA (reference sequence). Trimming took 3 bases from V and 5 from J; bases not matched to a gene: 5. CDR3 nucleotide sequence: TGCAGTGCTAGTGGACAGGGGATGGACGAGCAGTACTTC. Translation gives CSASGQGMDEQYF.

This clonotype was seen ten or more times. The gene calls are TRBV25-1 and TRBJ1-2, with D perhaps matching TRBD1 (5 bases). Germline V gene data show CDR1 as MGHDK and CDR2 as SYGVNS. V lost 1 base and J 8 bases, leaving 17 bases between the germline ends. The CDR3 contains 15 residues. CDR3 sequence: CASSEWAGLAGGYTF. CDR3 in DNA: TGTGCCAGCAGTGAATGGGCAGGGCTTGCAGGAGGCTACACCTTC.

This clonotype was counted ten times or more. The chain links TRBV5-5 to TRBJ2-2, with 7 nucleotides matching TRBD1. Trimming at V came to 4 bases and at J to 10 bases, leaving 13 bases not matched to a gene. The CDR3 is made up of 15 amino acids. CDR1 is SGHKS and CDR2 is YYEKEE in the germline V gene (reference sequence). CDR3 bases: TGTGCCAGCAGCCGGGGACAGCTAGAGACTGAGGAGCTGTTTTTT. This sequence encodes CASSRGQLETEELFF.

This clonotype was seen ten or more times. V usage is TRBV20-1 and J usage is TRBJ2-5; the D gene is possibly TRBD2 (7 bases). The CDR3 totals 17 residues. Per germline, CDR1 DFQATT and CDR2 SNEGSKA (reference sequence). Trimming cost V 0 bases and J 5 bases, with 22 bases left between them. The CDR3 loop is CSAREEWGGAGKETQYF. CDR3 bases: TGCAGTGCTAGAGAGGAGTGGGGGGGCGCGGGCAAGGAGACCCAGTACTTC.

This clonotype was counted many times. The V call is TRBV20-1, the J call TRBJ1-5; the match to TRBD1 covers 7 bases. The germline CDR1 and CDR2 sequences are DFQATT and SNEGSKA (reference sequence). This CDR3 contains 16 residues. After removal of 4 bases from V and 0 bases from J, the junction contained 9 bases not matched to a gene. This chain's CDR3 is CSATLTGRYSNQPQHF. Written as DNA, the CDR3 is TGCAGTGCTACTCTGACAGGGAGATATAGCAATCAGCCCCAGCATTTT.

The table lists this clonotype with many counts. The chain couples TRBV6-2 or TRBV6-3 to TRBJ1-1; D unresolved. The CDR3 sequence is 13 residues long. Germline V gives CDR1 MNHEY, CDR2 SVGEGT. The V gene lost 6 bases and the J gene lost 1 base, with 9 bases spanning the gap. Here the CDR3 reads CASSYKPNTEAFF. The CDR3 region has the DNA TGTGCCAGCAGCTATAAACCGAACACTGAAGCTTTCTTT.

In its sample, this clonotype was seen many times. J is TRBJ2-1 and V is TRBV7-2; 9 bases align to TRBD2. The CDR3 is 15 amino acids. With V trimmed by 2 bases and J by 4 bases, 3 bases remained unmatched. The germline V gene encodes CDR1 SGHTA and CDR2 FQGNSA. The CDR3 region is CASSLRRGGYNEQFF. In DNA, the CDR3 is TGTGCCAGCAGCTTACGGCGGGGGGGATACAATGAGCAGTTCTTC.